The 25 T cell receptor beta chains presented below share a single source sample, sequenced in a study of graft-versus-host responses after intestinal transplantation. These receptors have no identified antigens. The table came from immunoSEQ multiplex PCR; TCRdb's copy has only in-frame clones and leaves some out. Here the sample spans under 150,000 clones, over 75% being singletons. The starting material was unstimulated CD4+ T cells sorted from spleen or lymph node cells, obtained before intestinal transplant. All receptors derive from a human donor who received an intestinal transplant.

The CDR3 loop reads CAISERGLVSGNEQFF. Written as DNA, the CDR3 is TGTGCCATCAGTGAGCGCGGACTAGTTAGTGGGAATGAGCAGTTCTTC. The chain is built from TRBV10-3 and TRBJ2-1, with TRBD2 matching over 7 bases. This CDR3 contains 16 residues. Germline CDR1 ENHRY, CDR2 SYGVKD. V shed 2 bases, J shed 7 bases, and the junction held 11 bases outside the gene matches.

The chain recombines TRBV4-3 with TRBJ2-1; 7 nucleotides align to TRBD2. CDR1 is LGHNA and CDR2 is YSLEER in the germline V gene. The length of the CDR3 is 13 residues. J lost 5 bases, V lost 5 bases, and 3 bases had no gene match. Written as DNA, the CDR3 is TGCGCCAGCAGCTCCGGGAGGAACAATGAGCAGTTCTTC. This translates into CASSSGRNNEQFF.

The chain links TRBV7-9 to TRBJ1-2, with no clear D. Germline lookup yields CDR1 SEHNR and CDR2 FQNEAQ (reference sequence). The CDR3 runs 14 residues. Between the trimmed V and J ends, which lost 7 bases and 0 bases, there was a span of 12 bases. This CDR3 reads CASTSAQSNYGYTF. In nucleotides, the CDR3 is TGTGCCAGCACCAGCGCGCAGTCTAACTATGGCTACACCTTC.

This clone was observed a few times. This chain uses TRBV5-6 with TRBJ2-7; 11 bases map to TRBD2. Germline V lookup: CDR1 SGHDT, CDR2 YYEEEE. This CDR3 region has 17 residues. After removal of 4 bases from V and 2 bases from J, the junction contained 11 bases not matched to a gene. The CDR3 DNA is TGTGCCAGCAGCATTACACGACTAGCGGGGCGAACCTACGAGCAGTACTTC. Its translation: CASSITRLAGRTYEQYF.

The J gene is TRBJ2-1, the V gene TRBV14; TRBD2 is a possible D gene (5 bases). The germline V gene encodes CDR1 SGHDN and CDR2 FVKESK. The V gene lost 1 base and the J gene lost 3 bases, with 16 bases spanning the gap. CDR3 length: 17 amino acids. The CDR3 here is CASSQGSAVFLYNEQFF. The CDR3 DNA is TGTGCCAGCAGCCAAGGCTCAGCGGTCTTCCTCTACAATGAGCAGTTCTTC.

V gene TRBV11-2 combines with J gene TRBJ2-5, with D possibly TRBD2 on 6 matching bases. Trimming removed 5 bases at V and 2 bases at J, with 9 bases between. From germline, CDR1 is SGHAT and CDR2 FQNNGV. The CDR3 spans 13 residues. Here the CDR3 reads CASSPGLQETQYF. Written as DNA, the CDR3 is TGTGCCAGCAGCCCGGGACTGCAAGAGACCCAGTACTTC.

The chain links TRBV11-2 to TRBJ2-7; TRBD2 aligns across 12 bases. The CDR3 spans 15 residues. CDR1 is SGHAT and CDR2 is FQNNGV in the germline V gene. The V gene end was trimmed by 2 bases and the J gene end by 2 bases; junction bases not matched to a gene: 1. The CDR3 sequence is CASSLRLAGAYEQYF. The CDR3 region has the DNA TGTGCCAGCAGCTTAAGACTAGCGGGAGCCTACGAGCAGTACTTC.

The chain employs TRBV30 and TRBJ2-2; D is possibly TRBD1 (5 bases). Germline CDR1 and CDR2: GTSNPN and SVGIG (reference sequence). The CDR3 covers 13 residues. Trimming took 3 bases from V and 1 from J, leaving 6 bases between them. The CDR3 here is CAWRGVNTGELFF. The DNA of the CDR3 is TGTGCCTGGAGAGGGGTGAACACCGGGGAGCTGTTTTTT.

The chain has TRBV7-6 and TRBJ2-3; 7 positions match TRBD2. Germline V gene lookup returns CDR1 SGHVS and CDR2 FNYEAQ. V trimming: 3 bases; J trimming: 3 bases; junction bases outside the gene matches: 3. This CDR3 comprises 14 residues. The CDR3 sequence is CASSLAGVTDTQYF. The CDR3 DNA follows: TGTGCCAGCAGCTTGGCGGGAGTAACAGATACGCAGTATTTT.

This clone was observed a handful of times. This sample also contains other DNA sequences that code for the same CDR3. The chain uses TRBV9 and TRBJ1-2, with 7 bases identical to TRBD1. This CDR3 comprises 14 residues. Germline V gene data show CDR1 as SGDLS and CDR2 as YYNGEE. The junction had 4 bases not matched to a gene; V was cut back by 3 bases and J by 2 bases. This CDR3 is CASSAGQENYGYTF. CDR3 coding DNA: TGTGCCAGCAGCGCCGGACAGGAAAACTATGGCTACACCTTC. Using reference TRBV9 and TRBJ1-2 for the parts outside the CDR3, the full variable domain is DSGVTQTPKHLITATGQRVTLRCSPRSGDLSVYWYQQSLDQGLQFLIQYYNGEERAKGNILERFSAQQFPDLHSELNLSSLELGDSALYFCASSAGQENYGYTFGSGTRLTVV.

This clone appeared once. The genes are TRBV7-2 and TRBJ1-2; the match to TRBD1 covers 7 bases. The J segment lost 1 base and the V segment lost 4 bases, leaving 6 bases of the junction unmatched. Germline V gene lookup returns CDR1 SGHTA and CDR2 FQGNSA. The CDR3 consists of 15 residues. The CDR3, as DNA: TGTGCCAGCAGCTACACAGGGGATAGTAACTATGGCTACACCTTC. It is translated as CASSYTGDSNYGYTF.

V is TRBV5-1 and J is TRBJ2-7; perhaps TRBD1 as D (6 bases). CDR1 and CDR2 from the germline V gene are SGHRS and YFSETQ. This CDR3 comprises 15 residues. V was pared by 4 bases and J by 6 bases, with 20 bases between. CDR3 sequence: CASSQNTGTIREQYF. CDR3 coding DNA: TGCGCCAGCAGCCAAAACACCGGGACAATCCGCGAGCAGTACTTC.

This rearrangement joins TRBV9 to TRBJ1-1; D ambiguous. V shed 1 base and J shed 1 base, with 11 bases lying between them. CDR3 length: 15 residues. Per germline, CDR1 SGDLS and CDR2 YYNGEE. The CDR3 nucleotides are TGTGCCAGCAGCGTACACCGGGAAAGGAACACTGAAGCTTTCTTT. This translates into CASSVHRERNTEAFF.

This clone was seen only once. Here the CDR3 DNA reads TGTGCCACCAGCAGACCCGGAGGAACTGGGGCCAACGTCCTGACTTTC. It encodes CATSRPGGTGANVLTF. The chain combines TRBV15 with TRBJ2-6; D possibly corresponds to TRBD2 (5 bases). This CDR3 contains 16 residues. Germline loops: CDR1 LNHNV, CDR2 YYDKDF (reference sequence). The V end lost 2 bases, the J end lost 2 bases, and 10 bases lay between the germline ends.

This rearrangement joins TRBV30 to TRBJ2-1; 8 positions match TRBD2. V lost 0 bases to trimming and J lost 7 bases; unmatched junction nucleotides: 8. The V gene's germline CDR1 is GTSNPN and CDR2 SVGIG (reference sequence). The CDR3 is made up of 15 amino acids. CDR3 region: CAWSVRRGARNEQFF. CDR3 bases: TGTGCCTGGAGTGTACGGCGGGGGGCGAGAAATGAGCAGTTCTTC. The whole variable domain, filled in from reference TRBV30 and TRBJ2-1, reads SQTIHQWPATLVQPVGSPLSLECTVEGTSNPNLYWYRQAAGRGLQLLFYSVGIGQISSEVPQNLSASRPQDRQFILSSKKLLLSDSGFYLCAWSVRRGARNEQFFGPGTRLTVL.

V usage is TRBV6-5 and J usage is TRBJ1-6, with a weak D call TRBD1 (5 bases). The CDR3 consists of 15 residues. Germline V gene lookup returns CDR1 MNHEY and CDR2 SVGAGI. The V end was cut by 6 bases, the J end by 7 bases, with 16 bases between. The CDR3: CASRGLQKLNSPLHF. CDR3 DNA: TGTGCCAGCAGGGGGCTCCAGAAGCTCAATTCACCCCTCCACTTT.

J is TRBJ2-1 and V is TRBV30; D may be TRBD2 (6 bases). Germline V gene data show CDR1 as GTSNPN and CDR2 as SVGIG (reference sequence). The CDR3 is 15 residues long. The V gene lost 1 base and the J gene lost 8 bases, with 18 bases spanning the gap. CDR3 nucleotides: TGTGCCTGGAGTGGGTGGCTAGCGAGTATAGATGAGCAGTTCTTC. Encoded protein: CAWSGWLASIDEQFF.

This chain joins TRBV7-2 and TRBJ2-5; 8 nucleotides line up with TRBD2. CDR1 is SGHTA and CDR2 is FQGNSA in the germline V gene. J lost 2 bases, V lost 1 base, and 9 bases had no gene match. This CDR3 is built from 17 residues. CDR3 DNA sequence: TGTGCCAGCAGCTTAGATTATGCGGGGGGCTGGCAAGAGACCCAGTACTTC. As protein: CASSLDYAGGWQETQYF.

The chain carries TRBV6-5 and TRBJ2-7; perhaps TRBD1 as D (6 bases). The germline CDR1 and CDR2 sequences are MNHEY and SVGAGI. Deletions cut 6 bases from V and 7 bases from J, with 16 bases between. The CDR3 is made up of 13 amino acids. The CDR3 reads CASSSLLGAEQYF. In nucleotides, the CDR3 is TGTGCCAGCAGCTCCTTATTGGGGGCAGAGCAGTACTTC.

This clone was picked up one time. The chain is built from TRBV27 and TRBJ2-3; TRBD2 agrees at 7 bases. The V gene end was trimmed by 5 bases and the J gene end by 2 bases; junction bases not matched to a gene: 7. CDR1 and CDR2 from the germline V gene are MNHEY and SMNVEV (reference sequence). The CDR3 loop spans 15 amino acids. CDR3 protein: CASSTLARDTDTQYF. In DNA, the CDR3 is TGTGCCAGCAGTACACTAGCGCGCGACACAGATACGCAGTATTTT.

This sequence joins TRBV5-1 and TRBJ2-3; no firm D call. Trimming cost V 1 base and J 2 bases, with 8 bases left between them. In germline, CDR1 is SGHRS, CDR2 YFSETQ. This CDR3 spans 14 amino acids. CDR3 residues: CASSLTGLTDTQYF. CDR3 nucleotides: TGCGCCAGCAGCTTGACGGGTCTCACAGATACGCAGTATTTT. The full variable domain, its missing parts supplied by reference TRBV5-1 and TRBJ2-3, is KAGVTQTPRYLIKTRGQQVTLSCSPISGHRSVSWYQQTPGQGLQFLFEYFSETQRNKGNFPGRFSGRQFSNSRSEMNVSTLELGDSALYLCASSLTGLTDTQYFGPGTRLTVL.

This clone showed up just once. The chain joins TRBV6-1 to TRBJ1-1, with unresolved D. Germline CDR1 is MNHNS and CDR2 is SASEGT. V dropped 7 bases and J dropped 1 base, with 10 bases sitting between them. The length of the CDR3 is 13 residues. CDR3 nucleotides: TGTGCCAGCACCGAGTCGGGGAACACTGAAGCTTTCTTT. This sequence encodes CASTESGNTEAFF.

This rearrangement joins TRBV7-3 to TRBJ2-3; 10 bases are a match to TRBD2. CDR1 SGHTA and CDR2 FQGTGA come from the germline V gene. V was clipped by 4 bases and J by 2 bases; unmatched bases: 3. The CDR3 spans 15 residues. The CDR3, as DNA: TGTGCCAGCAGCTCTAGCGGGAGCTTCACAGATACGCAGTATTTT. Its translation: CASSSSGSFTDTQYF.

The chain links TRBV7-9 to TRBJ1-2, with D possibly being TRBD1 (6 bases). V was trimmed by 8 bases and J by 3 bases, leaving 19 bases between them. The germline V gene encodes CDR1 SEHNR and CDR2 FQNEAQ (reference sequence). CDR3 length equals 15 residues. For the CDR3, the DNA is TGTGCCAGCGATCCCGGGACAAAGTGGGACTATGGCTACACCTTC. Its translation is CASDPGTKWDYGYTF.

The gene calls are TRBV6-1 and TRBJ1-2; 8 bases are shared with TRBD1. The CDR3 sequence is 13 residues long. Unmatched junction bases numbered 10, after V lost 8 bases and J lost 8 bases. CDR1 is MNHNS, CDR2 SASEGT, per germline. In DNA, the CDR3 is TGTGCCAGCGACCGGACAGGGTCGGGCGGCTACACCTTC. This codes for CASDRTGSGGYTF.